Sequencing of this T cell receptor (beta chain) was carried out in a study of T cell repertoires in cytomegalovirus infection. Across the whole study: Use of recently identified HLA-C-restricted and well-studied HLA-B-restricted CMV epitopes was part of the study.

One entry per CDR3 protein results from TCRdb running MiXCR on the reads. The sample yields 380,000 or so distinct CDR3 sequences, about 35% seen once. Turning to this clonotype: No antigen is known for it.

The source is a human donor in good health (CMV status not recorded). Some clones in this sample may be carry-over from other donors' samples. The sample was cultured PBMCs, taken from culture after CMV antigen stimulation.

The CDR3 DNA follows: TGTGCCAGCAGCTCTAGCGCACATAGATACGAGCAGTACTTC. Translated, it gives CASSSSAHRYEQYF. V gene TRBV5-4 combines with J gene TRBJ2-7; D might be TRBD2 (6 bases). This CDR3 has 14 residues. Looked up from germline, CDR1 is SGHNT and CDR2 is YYREEE (reference sequence). With 3 bases removed from V and 4 bases from J, the gap between germline ends came to 14 bases. The whole variable domain, remainder taken from reference TRBV5-4 and TRBJ2-7, is ETGVTQSPTHLIKTRGQQVTLRCSSQSGHNTVSWYQQALGQGPQFIFQYYREEENGRGNFPPRFSGLQFPNYSSELNVNALELDDSALYLCASSSSAHRYEQYFGPGTRLTVT.